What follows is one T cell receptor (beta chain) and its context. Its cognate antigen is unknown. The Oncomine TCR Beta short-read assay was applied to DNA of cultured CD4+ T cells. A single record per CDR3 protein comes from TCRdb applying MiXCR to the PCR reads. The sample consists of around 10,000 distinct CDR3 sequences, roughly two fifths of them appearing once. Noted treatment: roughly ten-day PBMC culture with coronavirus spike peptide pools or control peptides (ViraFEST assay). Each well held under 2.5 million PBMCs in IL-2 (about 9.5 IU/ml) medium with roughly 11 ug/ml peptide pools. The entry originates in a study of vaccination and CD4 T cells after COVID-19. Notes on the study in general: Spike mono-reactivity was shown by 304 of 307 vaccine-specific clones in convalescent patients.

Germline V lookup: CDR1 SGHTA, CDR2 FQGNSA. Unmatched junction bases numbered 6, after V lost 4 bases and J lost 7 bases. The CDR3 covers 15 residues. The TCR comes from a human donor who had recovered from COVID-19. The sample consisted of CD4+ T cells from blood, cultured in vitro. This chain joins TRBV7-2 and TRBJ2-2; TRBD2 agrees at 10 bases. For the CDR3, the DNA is TGTGCCAGCAGCTCTAGCGGGGGCCGCGACGGGGAGCTGTTTTTT. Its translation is CASSSSGGRDGELFF.